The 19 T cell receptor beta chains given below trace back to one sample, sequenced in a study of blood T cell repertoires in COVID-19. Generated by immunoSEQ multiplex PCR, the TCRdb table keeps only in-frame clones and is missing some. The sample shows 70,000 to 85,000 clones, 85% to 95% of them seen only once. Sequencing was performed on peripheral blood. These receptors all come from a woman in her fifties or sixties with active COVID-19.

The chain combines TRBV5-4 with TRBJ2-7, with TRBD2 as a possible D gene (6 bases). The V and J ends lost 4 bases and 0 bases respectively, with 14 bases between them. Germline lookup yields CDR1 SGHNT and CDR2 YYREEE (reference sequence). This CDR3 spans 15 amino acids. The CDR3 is CASSGVRGSSYEQYF. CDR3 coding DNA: TGTGCCAGCAGCGGGGTTCGGGGGAGCTCCTACGAGCAGTACTTC.

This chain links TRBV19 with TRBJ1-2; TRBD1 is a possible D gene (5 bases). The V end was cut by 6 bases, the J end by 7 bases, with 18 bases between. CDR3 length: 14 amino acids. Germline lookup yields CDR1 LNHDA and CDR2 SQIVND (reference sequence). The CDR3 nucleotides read TGTGCCAGTAGCCAATTGGTCAGGGTCACTGGCTACACCTTC. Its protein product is CASSQLVRVTGYTF.

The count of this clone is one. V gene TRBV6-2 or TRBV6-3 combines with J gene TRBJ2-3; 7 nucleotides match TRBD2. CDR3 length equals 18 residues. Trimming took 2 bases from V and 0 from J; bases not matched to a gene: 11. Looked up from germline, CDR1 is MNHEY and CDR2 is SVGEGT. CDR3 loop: CASSYKRDTPFSTDTQYF. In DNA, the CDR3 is TGTGCCAGCAGTTACAAGCGGGATACACCCTTTAGCACAGATACGCAGTATTTT.

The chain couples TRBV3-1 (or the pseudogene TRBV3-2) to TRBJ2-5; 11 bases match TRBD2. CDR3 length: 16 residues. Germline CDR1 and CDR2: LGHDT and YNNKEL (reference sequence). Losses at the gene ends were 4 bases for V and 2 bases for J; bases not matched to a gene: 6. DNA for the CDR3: TGTGCCAGCAGCCTCCCGGGACTAGCGGATCAAGAGACCCAGTACTTC. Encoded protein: CASSLPGLADQETQYF.

The CDR3 loop reads CASSPGVRDEQFF. DNA for the CDR3: TGTGCCAGTAGCCCCGGAGTACGAGATGAGCAGTTCTTC. The chain carries TRBV19 and TRBJ2-1; D is ambiguous. This CDR3 has 13 amino acids. Germline V gene data show CDR1 as LNHDA and CDR2 as SQIVND (reference sequence). Trimming took off 6 bases at V and 8 bases at J, with 14 bases between the two ends.

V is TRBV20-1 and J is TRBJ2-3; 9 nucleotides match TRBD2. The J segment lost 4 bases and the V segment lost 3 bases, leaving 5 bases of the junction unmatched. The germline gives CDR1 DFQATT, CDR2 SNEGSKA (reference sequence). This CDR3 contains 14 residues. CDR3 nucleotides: TGCAGTGCTAGTAGTAGCGGGAGTTCAGATACGCAGTATTTT. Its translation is CSASSSGSSDTQYF.

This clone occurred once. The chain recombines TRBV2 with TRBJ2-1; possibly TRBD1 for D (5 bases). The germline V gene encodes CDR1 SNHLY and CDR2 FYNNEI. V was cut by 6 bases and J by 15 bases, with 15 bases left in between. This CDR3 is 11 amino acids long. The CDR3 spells CASSTGVAWFF. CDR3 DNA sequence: TGTGCCAGCAGCACAGGCGTGGCGTGGTTCTTC.

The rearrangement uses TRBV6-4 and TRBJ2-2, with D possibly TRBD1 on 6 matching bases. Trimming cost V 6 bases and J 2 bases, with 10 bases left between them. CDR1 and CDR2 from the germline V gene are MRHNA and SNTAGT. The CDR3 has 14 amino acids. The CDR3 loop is CASRPGHNTGELFF. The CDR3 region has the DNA TGTGCCAGCAGGCCGGGACACAACACCGGGGAGCTGTTTTTT.

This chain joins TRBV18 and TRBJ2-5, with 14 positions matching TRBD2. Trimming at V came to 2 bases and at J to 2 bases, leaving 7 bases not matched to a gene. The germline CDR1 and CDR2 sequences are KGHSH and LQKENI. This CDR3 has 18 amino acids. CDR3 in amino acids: CASSPMGGLAGVQETQYF. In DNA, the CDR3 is TGTGCCAGCTCACCAATGGGGGGACTAGCGGGAGTACAAGAGACCCAGTACTTC.

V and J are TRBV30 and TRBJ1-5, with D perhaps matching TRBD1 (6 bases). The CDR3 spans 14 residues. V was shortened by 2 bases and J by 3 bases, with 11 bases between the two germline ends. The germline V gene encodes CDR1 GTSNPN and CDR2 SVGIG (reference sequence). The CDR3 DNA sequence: TGTGCCTGGAGTTCCGGACAGTTCAATCAGCCCCAGCATTTT. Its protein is CAWSSGQFNQPQHF.

The CDR3 reads CARSRLAGGKNIQYF. In nucleotides, the CDR3 is TGTGCCAGGAGTCGACTAGCGGGAGGGAAAAACATTCAGTACTTC. This chain links TRBV19 with TRBJ2-4; 14 bases align to TRBD2. Germline assignment: CDR1 LNHDA and CDR2 SQIVND (reference sequence). The CDR3 covers 15 residues. Losses at the gene ends were 9 bases for V and 4 bases for J; bases not matched to a gene: 5.

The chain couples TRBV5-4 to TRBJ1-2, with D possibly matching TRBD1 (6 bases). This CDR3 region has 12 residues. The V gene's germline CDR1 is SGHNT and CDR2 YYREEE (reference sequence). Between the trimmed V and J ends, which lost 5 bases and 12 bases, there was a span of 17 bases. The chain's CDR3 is CASSILPGGHTF. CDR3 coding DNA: TGTGCCAGCAGTATCCTACCGGGGGGCCACACCTTC.

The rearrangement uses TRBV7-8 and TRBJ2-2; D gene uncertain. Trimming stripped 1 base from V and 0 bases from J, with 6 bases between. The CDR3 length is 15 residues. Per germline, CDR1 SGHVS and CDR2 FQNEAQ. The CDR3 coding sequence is TGTGCCAGCAGCTTAGGAAGCCCGAACACCGGGGAGCTGTTTTTT. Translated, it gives CASSLGSPNTGELFF.

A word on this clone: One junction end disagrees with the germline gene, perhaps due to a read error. The CDR3 nucleotides are TGTGCCAGCAGCCAAGATCGCCGGACTACCTTC. Residues: CASSQDRRTTF. The V call is TRBV3-1 (or the pseudogene TRBV3-2), the J call TRBJ2-7; TRBD2 is a possible D gene (6 bases). This CDR3 contains 11 residues. Germline V gene data show CDR1 as LGHDT and CDR2 as YNNKEL (reference sequence).

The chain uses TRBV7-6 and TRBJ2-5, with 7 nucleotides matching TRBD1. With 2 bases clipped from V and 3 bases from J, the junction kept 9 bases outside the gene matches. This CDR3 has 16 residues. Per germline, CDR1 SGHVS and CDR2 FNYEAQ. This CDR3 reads CASSLPRDRTEETQYF. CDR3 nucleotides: TGTGCCAGCAGCTTACCCCGGGACAGAACCGAAGAGACCCAGTACTTC.

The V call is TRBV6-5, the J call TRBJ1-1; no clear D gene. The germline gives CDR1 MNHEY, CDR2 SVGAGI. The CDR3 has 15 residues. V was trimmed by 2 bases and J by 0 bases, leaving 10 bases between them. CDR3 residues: CASSYRSHMNTEAFF. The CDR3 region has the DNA TGTGCCAGCAGTTACCGGTCGCATATGAACACTGAAGCTTTCTTT.

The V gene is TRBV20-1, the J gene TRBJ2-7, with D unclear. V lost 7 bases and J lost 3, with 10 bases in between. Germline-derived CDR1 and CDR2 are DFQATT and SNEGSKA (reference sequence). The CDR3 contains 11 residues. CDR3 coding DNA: TGCAGTGTAGATAGAGTCTACGAGCAGTACTTC. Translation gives CSVDRVYEQYF.

In DNA, the CDR3 is TGTGCCAGCAGCCGGTCTCGACTAGCGGGAGCTTCCGATACGCAGTATTTT. Its translation is CASSRSRLAGASDTQYF. This chain uses TRBV3-1 (or the pseudogene TRBV3-2) with TRBJ2-3; 12 positions match TRBD2. Trimming took 4 bases from V and 6 from J; bases not matched to a gene: 11. Per germline, CDR1 LGHDT and CDR2 YNNKEL (reference sequence). The CDR3 totals 17 residues.

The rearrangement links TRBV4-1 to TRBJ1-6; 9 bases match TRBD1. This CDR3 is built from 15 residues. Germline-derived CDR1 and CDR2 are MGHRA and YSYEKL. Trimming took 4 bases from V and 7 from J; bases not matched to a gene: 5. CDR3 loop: CASSPGQGPNSPLHF. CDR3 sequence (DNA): TGCGCCAGCAGCCCAGGACAGGGGCCGAATTCACCCCTCCACTTT.